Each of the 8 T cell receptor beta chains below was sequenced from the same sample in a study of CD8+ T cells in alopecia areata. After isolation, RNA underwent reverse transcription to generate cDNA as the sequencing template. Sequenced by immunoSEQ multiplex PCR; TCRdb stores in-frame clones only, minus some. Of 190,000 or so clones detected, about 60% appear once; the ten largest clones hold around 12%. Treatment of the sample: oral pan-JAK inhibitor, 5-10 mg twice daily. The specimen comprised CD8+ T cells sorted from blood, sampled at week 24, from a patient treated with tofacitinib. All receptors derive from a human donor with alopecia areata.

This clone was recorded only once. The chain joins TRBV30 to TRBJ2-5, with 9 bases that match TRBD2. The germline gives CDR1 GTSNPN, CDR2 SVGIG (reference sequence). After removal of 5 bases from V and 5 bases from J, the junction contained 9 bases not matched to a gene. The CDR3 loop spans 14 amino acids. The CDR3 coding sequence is TGTGCCTGGGAGGTAGCGGGGGCGGTGGAGACCCAGTACTTC. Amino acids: CAWEVAGAVETQYF.

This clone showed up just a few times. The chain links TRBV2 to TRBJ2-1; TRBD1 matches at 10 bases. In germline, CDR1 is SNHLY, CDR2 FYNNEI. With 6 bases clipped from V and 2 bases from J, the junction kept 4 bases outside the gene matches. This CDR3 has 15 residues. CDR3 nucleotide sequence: TGTGCCAGCAGCCCCGGGACAGGGGCCTACAATGAGCAGTTCTTC. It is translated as CASSPGTGAYNEQFF.

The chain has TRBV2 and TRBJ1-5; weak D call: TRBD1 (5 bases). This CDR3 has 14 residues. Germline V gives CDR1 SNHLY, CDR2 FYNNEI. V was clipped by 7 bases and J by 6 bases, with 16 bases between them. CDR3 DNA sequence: TGTGCCAGCACCTTGGAAGGGGTCACTCAGCCCCAGCATTTT. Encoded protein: CASTLEGVTQPQHF.

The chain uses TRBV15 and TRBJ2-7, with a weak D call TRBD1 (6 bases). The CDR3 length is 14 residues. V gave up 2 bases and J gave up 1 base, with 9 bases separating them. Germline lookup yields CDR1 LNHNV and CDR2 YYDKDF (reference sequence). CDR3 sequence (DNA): TGTGCCACCAGCAGACCGGGACAATCCTACGAGCAGTACTTC. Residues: CATSRPGQSYEQYF.

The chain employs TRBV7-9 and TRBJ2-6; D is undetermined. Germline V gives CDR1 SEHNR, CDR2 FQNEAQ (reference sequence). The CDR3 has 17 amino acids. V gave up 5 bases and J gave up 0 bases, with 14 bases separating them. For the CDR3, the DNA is TGTGCCAGCAGCCCACGGGCAGTATCCTCTGGGGCCAACGTCCTGACTTTC. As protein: CASSPRAVSSGANVLTF.

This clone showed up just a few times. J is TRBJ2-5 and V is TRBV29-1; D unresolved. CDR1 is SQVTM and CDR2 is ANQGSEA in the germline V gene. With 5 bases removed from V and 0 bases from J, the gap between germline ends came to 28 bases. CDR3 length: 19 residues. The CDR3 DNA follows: TGCAGCGTTTGGTCGGCCGGTACTGATCCACAGACGTACCAAGAGACCCAGTACTTC. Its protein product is CSVWSAGTDPQTYQETQYF.

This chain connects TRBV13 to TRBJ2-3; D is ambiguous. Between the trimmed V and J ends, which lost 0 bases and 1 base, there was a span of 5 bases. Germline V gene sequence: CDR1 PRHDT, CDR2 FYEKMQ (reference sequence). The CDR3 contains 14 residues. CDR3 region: CASSLGSRTDTQYF. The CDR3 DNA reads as TGTGCCAGCAGCTTAGGCTCCCGCACAGATACGCAGTATTTT. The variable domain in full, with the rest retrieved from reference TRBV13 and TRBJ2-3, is AAGVIQSPRHLIKEKRETATLKCYPIPRHDTVYWYQQGPGQDPQFLISFYEKMQSDKGSIPDRFSAQQFSDYHSELNMSSLELGDSALYFCASSLGSRTDTQYFGPGTRLTVL.

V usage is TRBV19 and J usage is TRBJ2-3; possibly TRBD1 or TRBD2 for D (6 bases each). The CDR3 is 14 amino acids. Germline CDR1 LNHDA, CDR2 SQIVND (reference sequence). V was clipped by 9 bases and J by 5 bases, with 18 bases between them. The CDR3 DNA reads TGTGCCAGCCTAGCGAGGGGGAGACTAGATACGCAGTATTTT. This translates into CASLARGRLDTQYF.